Sequencing of this T cell receptor (beta chain) was carried out in a study of cytomegalovirus exposure and HLA in healthy donors. PCR primers comprised 60 Vbeta and 13 Jbeta primers. Method: immunoSEQ multiplex PCR; TCRdb's copy keeps in-frame clones and lacks some. The data hold 150,000 to 200,000 clones, with 80% to 90% observed a single time. The CDR3 consists of 14 residues. V was clipped by 5 bases and J by 8 bases, with 16 bases between them. Germline CDR1 reads SGHNT; CDR2 reads YENEEA. The sequenced sample was PBMCs. The receptor was derived from a young man in good health and CMV-seropositive. V gene TRBV11-3 combines with J gene TRBJ2-1; D is perhaps TRBD1 or TRBD2 (7 bases each). CDR3 in amino acids: CASSLGLGGDEQFF. The CDR3 DNA is TGTGCCAGCAGCCTAGGACTAGGGGGCGATGAGCAGTTCTTC.